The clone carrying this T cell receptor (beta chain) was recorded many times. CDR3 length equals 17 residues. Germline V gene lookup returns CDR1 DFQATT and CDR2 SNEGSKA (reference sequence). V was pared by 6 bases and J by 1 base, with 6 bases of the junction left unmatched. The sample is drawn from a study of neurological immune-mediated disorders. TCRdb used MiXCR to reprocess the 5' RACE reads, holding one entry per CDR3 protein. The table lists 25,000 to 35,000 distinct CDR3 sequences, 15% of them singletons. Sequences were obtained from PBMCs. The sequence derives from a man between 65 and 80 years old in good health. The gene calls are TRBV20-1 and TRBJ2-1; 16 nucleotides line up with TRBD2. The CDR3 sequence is CSAAGTSGGVSYNEQFF. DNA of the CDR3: TGCAGTGCAGCCGGGACTAGCGGGGGGGTGTCCTACAATGAGCAGTTCTTC.